This T cell receptor beta chain emerged from a study of T cell responses to AZD1222 COVID-19 vaccine (dated by TCRdb to the early 2020s). Regarding the research as a whole: Because spike-specific TCR depth and breadth did not differ between the two schedules, AZD1222 recipients who got a second dose at roughly 4 weeks were pooled with those who got a second dose at roughly 12 weeks. A total of just over 230 trial participants underwent TCR sequencing, of whom some 200 had received two doses of AZD1222 and some 26 had received two doses of the MenACWY control vaccine. Trial participants were enrolled by age into 18-55, 56-69 and 70-plus year subgroups, with roughly 160, 29 and 62 TCR-sequenced participants respectively. Study-wide conclusions, independent of this receptor: The 56-69-year group was small, and its depth increase did not reach significance, likely because of low power. Spike-specific TCR breadth and depth rose significantly after two AZD1222 doses compared with day 0 and with MenACWY recipients. Participants were mostly white British and included more females than males, and it was suggested by the authors that clonal diversity may have been underestimated. CD4 TCRs associated with the vaccine covered the entire spike protein, and the dominant responses were in regions 160-218 and 743-854. Because no day 14 peak-response samples were available, repertoires were characterized only after the peak T cell response. Conclusions about previously exposed vaccinees are limited because only a handful of AZD1222 recipients were SARS-CoV-2 seropositive at baseline. Reportedly, close to half of the unique spike-specific TCRs recognized epitopes lying outside the regions that are mutated in the B.1.351 and B.1.1.7 variants.

The CDR3 regions of human TCRbeta chains were analyzed by immunosequencing. Regarding the original processing steps: TCRs in the repertoires were compared against a reference library of SARS-CoV-2-specific TCRs that had been generated with the MIRA antigen-specificity platform. Breadth was defined as the fraction of unique TCRs that were SARS-CoV-2-associated, and depth was defined as the fraction of total T cells that were SARS-CoV-2-associated. Using the MIRA data, every spike-specific TCR was mapped to the spike region that the TCR reacted to and assigned to either a CD4 or a CD8 class. Log10-transformed breadth and depth values were compared by one-way ANOVA with Sidak's multiple comparisons tests. Entries here come from immuneACCESS through TCRdb and include only in-frame sequences with V and J called. Some clones fail to appear in such tables; in the studies checked, an unresolved V gene covers under half of the shortfall, and the cause of the remainder is unknown. V and J calls and clone size are given by that table; D and trimming were obtained from the DNA. The sample records around 140,000 clones, about nine tenths of which are singletons. Approximately 4.8% of the sample belongs to the ten largest clones.

V is reduced by 4 bases and J by 10 bases, leaving a spacing of 13 bases between them. CDR3 length: 12 amino acids, cysteine to phenylalanine. Of the read, only the CDR3 DNA is kept; its 36 bases are in frame from base 1. CDR1 SGHAT and CDR2 FQNNGV are derived from the germline V gene. The meaning of the sample's time point label: baseline before first vaccination. The vaccinee samples were drawn from two UK trials, COV001 and COV002, one of which was a single-blind randomized controlled phase 2/3 trial testing AZD1222 (ChAdOx1 nCoV-19) in healthy adults. For TCRbeta chain sequencing, PBMC samples from trial participants were taken at day 0 and at day 28 after the second dose. About this clone: Its antigen specificity is not known. Base qualities were left out, and no much larger clone turns up one base away.

Sequenced material: peripheral blood, taken on day 0 of AZD1222 vaccination. The rearrangement combines TRBV11-2 with TRBJ1-1; a weak D assignment points to TRBD1 (5 bases agree). The origin of this receptor is an adult in good health. The DNA sequence is as follows: TGTGCCAGCAGCTCCGATTGGGGGGGAGCTTTCTTT. Its amino acids are CASSSDWGGAFF.